The clone carrying this TCR beta chain came up once. The data derive from a study of blood T cell repertoires in COVID-19. Study details: T cells, B-cell-depleted T cells, or PBMCs provided the cDNA or gDNA that served as material.

Individuals drawn from approximately 22 US areas were roughly 18 to 95 years old. Assignments of participants to cohorts depended upon their own reported clinical history. The germline V gene encodes CDR1 SGHVS and CDR2 FNYEAQ. Trimming cost V 2 bases and J 5 bases, with 10 bases left between them. The CDR3 runs 14 residues. The repertoire was sequenced with immunoSEQ multiplex PCR; TCRdb's copy has only in-frame clones and lacks some. The table has a few hundred thousand clones, about 88% seen once. The chain carries TRBV7-6 and TRBJ1-5, with D possibly being TRBD1 (5 bases). The specimen was PBMCs or T cells enriched from blood (not recorded which). The receptor's source is a young woman who had been exposed to COVID-19. The chain's CDR3 is CASSLQGWDQPQHF. In DNA, the CDR3 is TGTGCCAGCAGCTTACAGGGTTGGGATCAGCCCCAGCATTTT.